The source of this TCR beta chain is a study of blood T cell repertoires in COVID-19. Across the whole study: Acute-phase and convalescent COVID-19 samples originated in the United States, Italy and Spain. T cells, B-cell-depleted T cells, or PBMCs supplied cDNA or gDNA.

Using immunoSEQ multiplex PCR, the repertoire was profiled, and TCRdb retains in-frame clones only, with some absent. The sample records 170,000 or so clones, around nine tenths being singletons. CDR1 is MNHEY, CDR2 SMNVEV, per germline (reference sequence). The germline V and J ends were trimmed by 1 base and 2 bases, with 12 bases remaining between them. The CDR3 is 16 residues long. This clonotype was sampled from a man in his forties or fifties with acute or convalescent COVID-19. Sequenced: peripheral blood. The V gene is TRBV27, the J gene TRBJ1-5, with D perhaps TRBD1 (5 bases). The CDR3 DNA is TGTGCCAGCAGTTTATTCGGGCAAGGGGGCAATCAGCCCCAGCATTTT. Translated: CASSLFGQGGNQPQHF.